Sequencing of this T cell receptor (beta chain) was carried out in a study of control samples from healthy donors and cancer patients. Assay used: immunoSEQ multiplex PCR; TCRdb lists only in-frame clones, some missing. The table has about 82,000 clones, 80% to 90% seen once. Trimming took 10 bases from V and 2 from J, leaving 13 bases between them. This CDR3 region has 13 residues. The germline CDR1 and CDR2 sequences are KGHDR and SFDVKD. What was sequenced was blood. The rearrangement links TRBV24-1 to TRBJ1-2; D gene unclear. The receptor's source is a man between 45 and 60 years old in good health. The CDR3 protein is CATRGGENYGYTF. The CDR3 region has the DNA TGTGCCACACGAGGAGGTGAAAACTATGGCTACACCTTC.